These T cell receptor beta chains were read from a single sample in a study of lymphopenia after photon versus proton radiotherapy. Profiling relied on immunoSEQ multiplex PCR, and the TCRdb table lists in-frame clones only, not all of them. There are 50,000 or so clones in the sample; about 92% occur only once, and roughly 18% lies in the top ten. The sequencing here drew on peripheral blood, taken from a patient treated with photon-based radiotherapy. The receptors come from a middle-aged woman with cholangiocarcinoma. Both conserved end residues are part of each CDR3. The D gene is left open where the match is weak. Not every row has a clone size; where given, it reads once, few, many or a size class.

.,TRBD2,TRBV4-2,TRBJ2-2,CASSQESVGLAGVAGELFF,TGTGCCAGCAGCCAAGAATCTGTAGGCCTAGCGGGAGTGGCCGGGGAGCTGTTTTTT
.,.,TRBV19,TRBJ1-5,CASSMVKVLSNQPQHF,TGTGCCAGTAGTATGGTGAAAGTTTTAAGCAATCAGCCCCAGCATTTT
.,.,TRBV29-1,TRBJ1-1,CSYLNTEAFF,TGCAGTTACTTGAACACTGAAGCTTTCTTT
.,.,TRBV7-2,TRBJ1-1,CASSGRGLGNTEAFF,TGTGCCAGCAGCGGCCGGGGACTCGGGAACACTGAAGCTTTCTTT
once,.,TRBV6-5,TRBJ1-6,CASSPGGESPLHF,TGTGCCAGCAGCCCCGGCGGGGAATCACCCCTCCACTTT
.,.,TRBV5-1,TRBJ2-7,CASSSRRGLSYEQYF,TGCGCCAGCAGCTCCCGAAGGGGTCTTTCCTACGAGCAGTACTTC
.,.,TRBV9,TRBJ2-2,CASSVGGARNTGELFF,TGTGCCAGCAGCGTAGGAGGGGCGAGGAACACCGGGGAGCTGTTTTTT
.,TRBD2,TRBV18,TRBJ2-7,CASSDLREPSEQYF,TGTGCCAGCTCAGACTTGCGGGAGCCGAGCGAGCAGTACTTC
once,.,TRBV6-1,TRBJ1-5,CASSERGSSNQPQHF,TGTGCCAGCAGTGAAAGGGGGTCAAGCAATCAGCCCCAGCATTTT
.,.,TRBV10-3,TRBJ2-7,CAISGSDYEQYF,TGTGCCATCAGTGGATCGGACTACGAGCAGTACTTC
.,TRBD2,TRBV7-9,TRBJ2-3,CASSRRTSGSTDTQYF,TGTGCCAGCAGCCGGAGAACTAGCGGGTCCACAGATACGCAGTATTTT
.,.,TRBV9,TRBJ2-7,CASSVDFWDEQYF,TGTGCCAGCAGCGTAGACTTTTGGGACGAGCAGTACTTC
.,TRBD1,TRBV5-1,TRBJ2-7,CASAQQGVHEQYF,TGCGCCAGCGCCCAACAGGGGGTCCACGAGCAGTACTTC
.,.,TRBV30,TRBJ1-1,CAWSVRTQAFF,TGTGCCTGGAGTGTACGGACCCAAGCTTTCTTT
.,TRBD1,TRBV9,TRBJ1-3,CASSVGQGFIGNTIYF,TGTGCCAGCAGCGTCGGACAGGGTTTCATCGGAAACACCATATATTTT
.,TRBD2,TRBV5-8,TRBJ2-1,CASSFLLAGVEQFF,TGTGCCAGCAGCTTTCTGCTAGCGGGAGTTGAGCAGTTCTTC
.,.,TRBV7-9,TRBJ2-3,CASSLDERATDTQYF,TGTGCCAGCAGCTTAGACGAGCGCGCCACAGATACGCAGTATTTT
once,.,TRBV7-6,TRBJ2-3,CASSLGGRSSANTDTQYF,TGTGCCAGCAGCCTAGGGGGGCGGTCGAGCGCTAACACAGATACGCAGTATTTT
.,.,TRBV28,TRBJ2-2,CASSPPRLNTGELFF,TGTGCCAGCAGTCCGCCGAGGCTGAACACCGGGGAGCTGTTTTTT
.,TRBD2,TRBV19,TRBJ2-1,CASSVASGRGEQFF,TGTGCCAGTAGTGTTGCTAGCGGGAGAGGTGAGCAGTTCTTC
few,TRBD1,TRBV4-3,TRBJ1-6,CASSQFSPGQGNSPLHF,TGCGCCAGCAGCCAATTTAGTCCGGGACAGGGTAATTCACCCCTCCACTTT
.,.,TRBV7-6,TRBJ2-2,CASSQDIPGTGELFF,TGTGCCAGCAGCCAAGACATTCCTGGCACCGGGGAGCTGTTTTTT
.,.,TRBV28,TRBJ1-2,CASSQPLGGRRTNYGYTF,TGTGCCAGCAGTCAACCCCTGGGGGGAAGGCGAACTAACTATGGCTACACCTTC
.,.,TRBV9,TRBJ1-2,CASSPVQVYGYTF,TGTGCCAGCAGCCCAGTTCAGGTCTATGGCTACACCTTC
.,.,TRBV27,TRBJ2-1,CASSLASSYNEQFF,TGTGCCAGCAGTTTGGCTAGCTCCTACAATGAGCAGTTCTTC
.,TRBD2,TRBV9,TRBJ2-1,CASSATDRLAGSRDFYNEQFF,TGTGCCAGCAGCGCGACCGACAGACTAGCGGGCTCTCGGGATTTTTACAATGAGCAGTTCTTC
.,TRBD2,TRBV29-1,TRBJ2-1,CSVLGLAGASYNEQFF,TGCAGCGTGCTGGGACTAGCGGGAGCCTCCTACAATGAGCAGTTCTTC
.,.,TRBV7-8,TRBJ2-5,CASSPRDFQETQYF,TGTGCCAGCAGCCCCAGGGACTTCCAAGAGACCCAGTACTTC
once,TRBD1,TRBV27,TRBJ1-6,CASRPDRDNSPLHF,TGTGCCAGCAGGCCTGACAGGGATAATTCACCCCTCCACTTT
.,TRBD1,TRBV5-1,TRBJ2-7,CASSFGQGREQYF,TGCGCCAGCAGCTTCGGACAGGGACGTGAGCAGTACTTC
.,TRBD2,TRBV7-9,TRBJ2-7,CASSLLAGDFHEQYF,TGTGCCAGCAGCTTACTAGCGGGAGACTTCCACGAGCAGTACTTC
.,.,TRBV11-2,TRBJ2-7,CASSLWGPSSYEQYF,TGTGCCAGCAGCTTATGGGGTCCCAGCTCCTACGAGCAGTACTTC
once,TRBD2,TRBV5-1,TRBJ2-1,CASSPNDSGRKFF,TGCGCCAGCAGCCCCAACGATAGCGGGAGGAAGTTCTTC
.,TRBD1,TRBV5-1,TRBJ1-1,CASSRDSITEAFF,TGCGCCAGCAGCCGGGACAGTATCACTGAAGCTTTCTTT
.,.,TRBV10-2,TRBJ2-7,CASSEGPLGEQYF,TGCGCCAGCAGTGAAGGCCCCCTGGGGGAGCAGTACTTC
.,.,TRBV5-4,TRBJ2-7,CASSSRTVPYEQYF,TGTGCCAGCAGCTCCCGGACAGTTCCCTACGAGCAGTACTTC
once,TRBD1,TRBV6-5,TRBJ1-2,CASGQGYGYTF,TGTGCCAGCGGACAGGGGTATGGCTACACCTTC
.,TRBD2,TRBV29-1,TRBJ2-1,CSGFRSGRAGEQFF,TGCAGCGGCTTTCGTAGCGGGAGGGCCGGTGAGCAGTTCTTC
few,.,TRBV28,TRBJ1-2,CASSLRRDYGYTF,TGTGCCAGCAGTTTGAGGAGAGACTATGGCTACACCTTC
.,TRBD1,TRBV19,TRBJ2-2,CASSTLDRVPGELFF,TGTGCCAGTAGTACCCTGGACAGGGTGCCCGGGGAGCTGTTTTTT
.,TRBD1,TRBV9,TRBJ1-1,CASSASGQVNTEAFF,TGTGCCAGCAGCGCCTCGGGACAGGTGAACACTGAAGCTTTCTTT